The 2 T cell receptor beta chains listed next were all sequenced from one sample in a study of blood T cells in healthy people across ages. Alongside a J-beta primer mix, a sample-barcoded 5' primer served in a second PCR lasting 7 to 11 cycles. TCRdb fed the 5' RACE reads into MiXCR, producing one record per CDR3 protein. This repertoire shows 1 million to 1.2 million distinct CDR3 sequences, roughly two fifths found once; its top ten account for over 10%. The sample taken for sequencing was blood. The receptor set was obtained from a man aged 18 to 30 in good health.

A note on this clonotype: One junction end does not reproduce the germline sequence, and a read error may be involved. The V and J genes are TRBV7-8 and TRBJ2-6, with a possible D match to TRBD1 (5 bases). Germline V CDR1 and CDR2: SGHVS, FQNEAQ. This CDR3 is built from 18 residues. DNA for the CDR3: TGTGCCAGCAGCCCGGACCAGTTAGGGGTCTCTGGGGCTAACGTCCCGACTTTC. This translates into CASSPDQLGVSGANVPTF.

The CDR3 nucleotides are TGCAGTGCTAGGCGACTAGCGGGGGCTGGGGATGAGCAGTTCTTC. This gives the protein CSARRLAGAGDEQFF. The V and J genes are TRBV20-1 and TRBJ2-1, with TRBD2 identical over 12 bases. The germline gives CDR1 DFQATT, CDR2 SNEGSKA (reference sequence). The CDR3 sequence is 15 residues long. V shed 3 bases and J 8 bases; nucleotides not matched to a gene: 8.